Below are 32 T cell receptor beta chains sequenced from a single sample in a study of shared clonotypes between healthy human individuals. This table comes from immunoSEQ multiplex PCR, and its TCRdb copy is limited to in-frame clones, with some not included. The table includes around 1,100,000 clones, approximately 80% detected once. Sequencing used memory CD4+ T cells from PBMCs. Subset in this sample: CD45RA-negative fraction. The receptors derive from a young man in good health. Some clones in this sample may be carry-over from other donors' samples.

V is TRBV6-6 and J is TRBJ2-7; 8 nucleotides line up with TRBD1. This CDR3 contains 16 residues. The germline V gene has CDR1 MNHNY and CDR2 SVGAGI (reference sequence). Trimming removed 8 bases from V and 2 bases from J; junction bases left unmatched: 14. The DNA of the CDR3 is TGTGCCAGCGACGCAGGGGGCACTAGGGACCCCTACGAGCAGTACTTC. Translated: CASDAGGTRDPYEQYF.

The rearrangement links TRBV28 to TRBJ2-6; no definite D call. Germline CDR1 MDHEN, CDR2 SYDVKM. V shed 4 bases and J shed 0 bases, with 7 bases lying between them. There are 15 residues in the CDR3. The CDR3 loop reads CASSSTLSGANVLTF. Written as DNA, the CDR3 is TGTGCCAGCAGTTCTACCCTCTCTGGGGCCAACGTCCTGACTTTC.

This sequence joins TRBV11-3 and TRBJ2-2; D is perhaps TRBD2 (6 bases). Germline-derived CDR1 and CDR2 are SGHNT and YENEEA. The CDR3 runs to 17 residues. V was pared by 5 bases and J by 10 bases, with 26 bases between. The CDR3, as DNA: TGTGCCAGCAGCCAAAGGAGGGGCGGAGGGGTCCTTGAGGAGCTGTTTTTT. This codes for CASSQRRGGGVLEELFF.

There are a few counts of this clone. This chain uses TRBV6-1 with TRBJ2-5, with TRBD2 identical over 9 bases. The length of the CDR3 is 13 residues. CDR1 MNHNS and CDR2 SASEGT come from the germline V gene. This CDR3 is CATAGGGPETQYF. CDR3 coding DNA: TGTGCTACCGCGGGAGGGGGCCCAGAGACCCAGTACTTC.

Here the CDR3 reads CASYRGPGTEAFF. As DNA, the CDR3 is TGTGCCAGCTACAGGGGGCCCGGCACTGAAGCTTTCTTT. The gene calls are TRBV11-2 and TRBJ1-1; 9 bases are a match to TRBD1. The V segment lost 8 bases and the J segment 4 bases; nucleotides outside the gene matches: 5. Germline CDR1 reads SGHAT; CDR2 reads FQNNGV. The CDR3 is made up of 13 amino acids.

Only a few counts were recorded for this clone. The genes are TRBV7-2 and TRBJ1-5; 7 nucleotides line up with TRBD1. Germline CDR1 is SGHTA and CDR2 is FQGNSA. This CDR3 has 14 amino acids. The trim removed 1 base at V and 9 bases at J, leaving 6 bases unmatched. The CDR3 DNA reads as TGTGCCAGCAGCTTAGGACAGGGTAAGGGGCCCCAGCATTTT. Amino acids: CASSLGQGKGPQHF.

This chain uses TRBV28 with TRBJ1-1; no definite D call. This CDR3 has 16 residues. Germline V CDR1 and CDR2: MDHEN, SYDVKM. V was shortened by 2 bases and J by 5 bases, with 18 bases between the two germline ends. The DNA for the CDR3 is TGTGCCAGCAGTTTAGGACGGATTTACACCCTGACTGAAGCTTTCTTT. It codes for CASSLGRIYTLTEAFF.

The chain employs TRBV29-1 and TRBJ2-7; D assignment may be TRBD1 or TRBD2 (5 bases each). This CDR3 comprises 12 residues. The V gene lost 7 bases and the J gene lost 3 bases, with 13 bases spanning the gap. The germline V gene has CDR1 SQVTM and CDR2 ANQGSEA. CDR3 sequence: CSAARDGYEQYF. CDR3 DNA: TGCAGCGCCGCCCGGGACGGCTACGAGCAGTACTTC.

The rearrangement uses TRBV6-5 and TRBJ1-2; D unclear. Germline values: CDR1 MNHEY, CDR2 SVGAGI. The CDR3 sequence is 12 residues long. Deletions cut 0 bases from V and 10 bases from J, with 9 bases between. The CDR3 DNA reads TGTGCCAGCAGTTACTCGATGGAACCCTACACCTTC. Amino acids: CASSYSMEPYTF.

This chain uses TRBV6-6 with TRBJ2-7; 7 nucleotides align to TRBD1. Trimming at V came to 9 bases and at J to 1 base, leaving 6 bases not matched to a gene. CDR3 length: 13 residues. CDR1 is MNHNY and CDR2 is SVGAGI in the germline V gene (reference sequence). The CDR3 DNA reads TGTGCCAGTGGGACAGATCGATCCTACGAGCAGTACTTC. Translated: CASGTDRSYEQYF.

This chain uses TRBV10-3 with TRBJ2-2, with TRBD2 as a possible D gene (7 bases). V was shortened by 8 bases and J by 7 bases, with 20 bases between the two germline ends. The CDR3 contains 15 residues. Germline values: CDR1 ENHRY, CDR2 SYGVKD. CDR3 in amino acids: CAIRGASGLGGELFF. CDR3 bases: TGTGCCATCCGGGGGGCTAGCGGACTAGGCGGGGAGCTGTTTTTT.

This clone has just one count. This chain links TRBV5-6 with TRBJ2-5; D might be TRBD2 (5 bases). CDR3 size: 13 residues. V lost 4 bases and J 5 bases, leaving 12 bases between the germline ends. Germline CDR1 reads SGHDT; CDR2 reads YYEEEE. CDR3 sequence (DNA): TGTGCCAGCAGCGAGGGATTCCGGGAGACCCAGTACTTC. Translating gives CASSEGFRETQYF.

The CDR3 spells CASSLAGRGLAKNIQYF. As DNA, the CDR3 is TGTGCCAGCAGCTTGGCAGGCAGGGGGCTTGCCAAAAACATTCAGTACTTC. The rearrangement links TRBV5-4 to TRBJ2-4; 8 positions agree with TRBD1. The V segment lost 0 bases and the J segment 1 base; nucleotides outside the gene matches: 6. The V gene's germline CDR1 is SGHNT and CDR2 YYREEE (reference sequence). This CDR3 has 17 residues.

V gene TRBV7-9 combines with J gene TRBJ2-3; D may match TRBD1 or TRBD2 (6 bases each). V was clipped by 3 bases and J by 2 bases, with 9 bases between them. CDR1 is SEHNR, CDR2 FQNEAQ, per germline (reference sequence). This CDR3 has 14 residues. The DNA for the CDR3 is TGTGCCAGCAGCTTGGCGGGACACACAGATACGCAGTATTTT. Translating it yields CASSLAGHTDTQYF.

The rearrangement joins TRBV28 to TRBJ1-2; possible D gene TRBD1, 5 bases. CDR3 size: 13 residues. The V end was cut by 3 bases, the J end by 8 bases, with 13 bases between. Germline CDR1 reads MDHEN; CDR2 reads SYDVKM. The CDR3 nucleotides read TGTGCCAGCAGTTTTCGGGACCCGGGGGGCTACACCTTC. This sequence encodes CASSFRDPGGYTF.

This clone appeared once. The rearrangement uses TRBV30 and TRBJ2-3; no clear D gene. The CDR3 loop spans 17 amino acids. Germline V lookup: CDR1 GTSNPN, CDR2 SVGIG (reference sequence). V was pared by 3 bases and J by 0 bases, with 19 bases between. CDR3 in amino acids: CAWSPLWGTMSTDTQYF. The CDR3 bases are TGTGCCTGGAGCCCCTTGTGGGGTACAATGAGCACAGATACGCAGTATTTT.

A note on this clone: The same CDR3 is also encoded by other DNA sequences in this sample. J is TRBJ1-2 and V is TRBV2; D is uncertain. This CDR3 is built from 12 residues. Per the germline V gene, CDR1 is SNHLY and CDR2 is FYNNEI. Trimming removed 0 bases at V and 4 bases at J, with 3 bases between. For the CDR3, the DNA is TGTGCCAGCAGTGAAGCTCTCTATGGCTACACCTTC. Its translation: CASSEALYGYTF.

The rearrangement uses TRBV9 and TRBJ2-3; tentatively, D is TRBD2 (6 bases). CDR3 length equals 15 residues. Germline CDR1 and CDR2: SGDLS and YYNGEE. The V end was cut by 3 bases, the J end by 5 bases, with 16 bases between. Here the CDR3 DNA reads TGTGCCAGCAGCGCCGGGACTCTCGTTGGAGATACGCAGTATTTT. Its protein product is CASSAGTLVGDTQYF.

The V call is TRBV6-5, the J call TRBJ2-7, with 11 bases matching TRBD2. The CDR3 sequence is 15 residues long. Germline CDR1 and CDR2: MNHEY and SVGAGI. V shed 7 bases, J shed 0 bases, and the junction held 5 bases outside the gene matches. The DNA for the CDR3 is TGTGCCAGCACTCCTAGCGGGAGGACCTCCTACGAGCAGTACTTC. Translating gives CASTPSGRTSYEQYF.

The chain carries TRBV7-2 and TRBJ2-5; weak D call: TRBD2 (5 bases). Germline V gene data show CDR1 as SGHTA and CDR2 as FQGNSA. Trimming took off 1 base at V and 4 bases at J, with 13 bases between the two ends. There are 15 residues in the CDR3. This CDR3 is CASSLGSAGLETQYF. The CDR3 nucleotides are TGTGCCAGCAGCTTAGGCTCGGCGGGTCTAGAGACCCAGTACTTC.

The chain links TRBV19 to TRBJ1-1, with D perhaps TRBD1 (6 bases). Germline CDR1 reads LNHDA; CDR2 reads SQIVND (reference sequence). Trimming removed 4 bases at V and 4 bases at J, with 16 bases between. This CDR3 spans 15 amino acids. The CDR3 region has the DNA TGTGCCAGTAGTAAAAACAGGGCCCTCGGCACTGAAGCTTTCTTT. Encoded protein: CASSKNRALGTEAFF.

The chain joins TRBV6-5 to TRBJ2-2; D is possibly TRBD1 (6 bases). CDR3 length: 16 residues. V gave up 2 bases and J gave up 8 bases, with 18 bases separating them. The germline V gene has CDR1 MNHEY and CDR2 SVGAGI. The CDR3 nucleotides read TGTGCCAGCAGTTACCCTTGGGGGACATCCACGGGGGAGCTGTTTTTT. Translated: CASSYPWGTSTGELFF.

V and J are TRBV6-1 and TRBJ2-5; 7 bases align to TRBD1. The V gene's germline CDR1 is MNHNS and CDR2 SASEGT. V shed 6 bases and J 4 bases; nucleotides not matched to a gene: 11. The CDR3 is 15 residues long. In nucleotides, the CDR3 is TGTGCCAGCAGCTCCCTACTTGACAGGGCAGAGACCCAGTACTTC. It codes for CASSSLLDRAETQYF.

For this clone: A much larger clone lies one base from this, so it may be a read error. This CDR3 is also generated by other DNA sequences in the sample. The chain couples TRBV29-1 to TRBJ1-4; D not resolved. Per germline, CDR1 SQVTM and CDR2 ANQGSEA. The CDR3 totals 10 residues. The V end lost 4 bases, the J end lost 16 bases, and 13 bases lay between the germline ends. The CDR3 loop reads CSVVEVLQFF. The CDR3 DNA reads TGCAGCGTTGTGGAGGTCTTGCAGTTTTTT.

This clone was seen only a few times. This chain links TRBV25-1 with TRBJ2-7, with a weak D call TRBD1 (5 bases). This CDR3 region has 13 residues. The V gene's germline CDR1 is MGHDK and CDR2 SYGVNS. The germline V and J ends were trimmed by 4 bases and 5 bases, with 12 bases remaining between them. The chain's CDR3 is CASSGQGIDEQYF. The DNA of the CDR3 is TGTGCCAGCAGTGGGCAGGGAATTGACGAGCAGTACTTC.

The count of this clone is one. The chain combines TRBV28 with TRBJ1-1; 8 bases map to TRBD1. CDR3 length: 12 residues. V was clipped by 6 bases and J by 7 bases; unmatched bases: 4. CDR1 and CDR2 (germline): MDHEN, SYDVKM. CDR3 DNA sequence: TGTGCCAGCAGCCTAGGACAGGGTGAAGCTTTCTTT. Amino acid sequence: CASSLGQGEAFF.

This clone showed up just once. A much more abundant neighbour one base away suggests this may be a read error. Other DNA sequences in this sample translate to the same CDR3. The chain links TRBV4-2 to TRBJ1-5; D is unresolved. V gave up 0 bases and J gave up 4 bases, with 10 bases separating them. CDR1 and CDR2 (germline): LGHNA, YNFKEQ. This CDR3 comprises 15 residues. The CDR3 nucleotides are TGTGCCAGCAGCCAAGAGTTTTGGGGTAATCAGCCCCAGCATTTT. This gives the protein CASSQEFWGNQPQHF.

As regards this clone: The sample carries other DNA sequences with the same CDR3. The gene calls are TRBV7-3 and TRBJ2-5; a possible D gene is TRBD1 (5 bases). V gave up 5 bases and J gave up 5 bases, with 12 bases separating them. CDR1 SGHTA and CDR2 FQGTGA come from the germline V gene. The CDR3 is made up of 13 amino acids. The CDR3 DNA reads as TGTGCCAGCAGCCCAGGGCAGGGCGAGACCCAGTACTTC. Its protein is CASSPGQGETQYF. Together with reference TRBV7-3 and TRBJ2-5, the CDR3 gives the full variable domain: GAGVSQTPSNKVTEKGKYVELRCDPISGHTALYWYRQSLGQGPEFLIYFQGTGAADDSGLPNDRFFAVRPEGSVSTLKIQRTERGDSAVYLCASSPGQGETQYFGPGTRLLVL.

The chain carries TRBV28 and TRBJ2-5; a possible D gene is TRBD2 (5 bases). CDR1 and CDR2 (germline): MDHEN, SYDVKM. The CDR3 has 15 residues. V shed 7 bases and J shed 2 bases, with 17 bases lying between them. The CDR3: CASTSGGPPQETQYF. CDR3 DNA: TGTGCCAGCACAAGCGGAGGTCCGCCACAAGAGACCCAGTACTTC.

The V and J genes are TRBV5-4 and TRBJ2-2; 14 bases are shared with TRBD2. Per the germline V gene, CDR1 is SGHNT and CDR2 is YYREEE (reference sequence). The CDR3 loop spans 18 amino acids. V shed 3 bases, J shed 1 base, and the junction held 5 bases outside the gene matches. The CDR3 spells CASSSGLAGGKNTGELFF. The CDR3 nucleotides read TGTGCCAGCAGCTCCGGACTAGCGGGAGGAAAGAACACCGGGGAGCTGTTTTTT.

This clone appeared a single time. The rearrangement links TRBV14 to TRBJ2-3, with 7 bases that match TRBD2. CDR3 length equals 16 residues. Trimming removed 3 bases from V and 0 bases from J; junction bases left unmatched: 6. Germline loops: CDR1 SGHDN, CDR2 FVKESK. CDR3 nucleotide sequence: TGTGCCAGCAGCCATATTGCGGGAGAAAGCACAGATACGCAGTATTTT. It is translated as CASSHIAGESTDTQYF. Filled out from reference TRBV14 and TRBJ2-3, the complete variable domain reads EAGVTQFPSHSVIEKGQTVTLRCDPISGHDNLYWYRRVMGKEIKFLLHFVKESKQDESGMPNNRFLAERTGGTYSTLKVQPAELEDSGVYFCASSHIAGESTDTQYFGPGTRLTVL.

The chain combines TRBV4-1 with TRBJ2-7; 8 bases align to TRBD1. With 0 bases clipped from V and 2 bases from J, the junction kept 6 bases outside the gene matches. CDR3 size: 16 residues. Germline CDR1 and CDR2: MGHRA and YSYEKL. CDR3 residues: CASSQDLVQGAYEQYF. DNA of the CDR3: TGCGCCAGCAGCCAAGATCTCGTACAGGGGGCCTACGAGCAGTACTTC.